This TCR beta chain emerged from a study of persistence of HIV-infected CD4 T cells. Study-wide background: Multiple blood draws of up to about 180 mL, except two donors with single leukapheresis. Study results and caveats: Degenerate expanded CDR3beta sequences were enriched among CMV- and Gag-responding cells.

This clone was found a few times. Its antigen remains unidentified. The CDR3 extends over 14 amino acids. The germline CDR1 and CDR2 sequences are SNHLY and FYNNEI. The V and J ends lost 4 bases and 2 bases, in that order; junction bases with no gene match: 2. Lysates of CMV-infected fibroblasts at 10 ug/mL stimulated these cells. Sorting selected CD4+ T cells upregulating both CD40 ligand and CD69. Suppressive ART was started during chronic HIV-1 infection in these adults. The immunoSEQ assay was version 4, run in survey mode. Template was genomic DNA at 10 ng/uL, with up to about 1 ug used per sample. Sequencing used immunoSEQ multiplex PCR; TCRdb keeps in-frame clones, though not all of them. Among 15,000 to 20,000 clones, approximately 80% were seen once, and the ten largest hold roughly 7%.

The origin of this receptor is an adult man with HIV who was CMV-seropositive. The sample here was CD4+ T cells sorted from PBMCs after approximately 19-hour stimulation, taken from a patient who received antiretroviral therapy. This chain uses TRBV2 with TRBJ2-3, with 8 bases matching TRBD2. CDR3 residues: CASSAGGATDTQYF. CDR3 sequence (DNA): TGTGCCAGCAGTGCGGGGGGGGCCACAGATACGCAGTATTTT.